This is a list of T cell receptor beta chains from one sample in a study of control samples from healthy donors and cancer patients. This table comes from immunoSEQ multiplex PCR, and its TCRdb copy is limited to in-frame clones, with some not included. Of about 130,000 clones listed, 90% are singletons. The sample was blood. All receptors derive from a man aged 18-30 years in good health. Both conserved end residues are part of each CDR3. A D gene is named only where the DNA matches it firmly. Where a row states a size, it is once, few, many or the class of an expanded clone; other rows omit it.

v_call: TRBV12-3/TRBV12-4
d_call: NA
clone_size: NA
j_call: TRBJ2-5
cdr3_aa: CASSGSAQETQYF
cdr3_nt: TGTGCCAGCAGTGGCAGCGCGCAAGAGACCCAGTACTTC

v_call: TRBV28
d_call: NA
clone_size: NA
j_call: TRBJ2-2
cdr3_aa: CASSSPRGTGELFF
cdr3_nt: TGTGCCAGCAGTTCCCCACGGGGCACCGGGGAGCTGTTTTTT

v_call: TRBV5-1
d_call: NA
clone_size: NA
j_call: TRBJ2-4
cdr3_aa: CASSLGEGNIQYF
cdr3_nt: TGCGCCAGCAGCTTGGGAGAGGGGAACATTCAGTACTTC

v_call: TRBV19
d_call: TRBD1
clone_size: NA
j_call: TRBJ1-5
cdr3_aa: CASAQGGKGNQPQHF
cdr3_nt: TGTGCCAGTGCCCAGGGGGGTAAAGGCAATCAGCCCCAGCATTTT

v_call: TRBV11-2
d_call: NA
clone_size: NA
j_call: TRBJ2-3
cdr3_aa: CASSFGRPQGQYF
cdr3_nt: TGTGCCAGCAGCTTCGGCAGGCCTCAGGGTCAGTATTTT

v_call: TRBV9
d_call: NA
clone_size: NA
j_call: TRBJ2-1
cdr3_aa: CASSVGSSSYNEQFF
cdr3_nt: TGTGCCAGCAGCGTAGGCTCAAGCTCCTACAATGAGCAGTTCTTC

v_call: TRBV12-5
d_call: TRBD2
clone_size: NA
j_call: TRBJ2-5
cdr3_aa: CASGSGGAWETQYF
cdr3_nt: TGTGCTAGTGGGAGCGGGGGGGCGTGGGAGACCCAGTACTTC

v_call: TRBV30
d_call: NA
clone_size: NA
j_call: TRBJ2-1
cdr3_aa: CAWSVRGLALLNEQFF
cdr3_nt: TGTGCCTGGAGTGTACGTGGCCTAGCCCTGCTCAATGAGCAGTTCTTC

v_call: TRBV7-2
d_call: NA
clone_size: NA
j_call: TRBJ1-1
cdr3_aa: CASSLWAVMNTEAFF
cdr3_nt: TGTGCCAGCAGCTTATGGGCCGTTATGAACACTGAAGCTTTCTTT

v_call: TRBV4-1
d_call: NA
clone_size: NA
j_call: TRBJ2-1
cdr3_aa: CASSQDRNEQFF
cdr3_nt: TGCGCCAGCAGCCAAGATCGGAATGAGCAGTTCTTC

v_call: TRBV24-1
d_call: TRBD1
clone_size: once
j_call: TRBJ1-2
cdr3_aa: CATSDPGQGTNYGYTF
cdr3_nt: TGTGCCACCAGTGATCCCGGACAGGGTACTAACTATGGCTACACCTTC

v_call: TRBV5-1
d_call: NA
clone_size: NA
j_call: TRBJ1-4
cdr3_aa: CASTRQPNEKLFF
cdr3_nt: TGCGCCAGCACGAGACAGCCTAATGAAAAACTGTTTTTT

v_call: TRBV7-2
d_call: NA
clone_size: NA
j_call: TRBJ1-1
cdr3_aa: CASSFFQEGAEAFF
cdr3_nt: TGTGCCAGCAGCTTCTTCCAAGAGGGTGCTGAAGCTTTCTTT